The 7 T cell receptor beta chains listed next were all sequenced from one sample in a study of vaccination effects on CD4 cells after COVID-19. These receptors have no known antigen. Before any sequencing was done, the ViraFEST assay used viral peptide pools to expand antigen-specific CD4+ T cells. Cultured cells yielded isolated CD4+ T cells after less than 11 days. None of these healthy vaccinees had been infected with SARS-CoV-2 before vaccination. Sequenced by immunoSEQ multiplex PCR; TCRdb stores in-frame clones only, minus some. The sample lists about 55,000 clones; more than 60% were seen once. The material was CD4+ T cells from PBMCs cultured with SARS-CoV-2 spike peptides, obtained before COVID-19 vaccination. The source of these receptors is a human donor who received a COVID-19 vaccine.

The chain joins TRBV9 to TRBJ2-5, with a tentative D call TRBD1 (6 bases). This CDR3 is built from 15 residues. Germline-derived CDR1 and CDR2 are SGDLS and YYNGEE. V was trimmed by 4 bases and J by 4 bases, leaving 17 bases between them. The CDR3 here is CASSLGHGGGETQYF. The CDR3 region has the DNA TGTGCCAGCAGCCTGGGGCATGGGGGCGGAGAGACCCAGTACTTC.

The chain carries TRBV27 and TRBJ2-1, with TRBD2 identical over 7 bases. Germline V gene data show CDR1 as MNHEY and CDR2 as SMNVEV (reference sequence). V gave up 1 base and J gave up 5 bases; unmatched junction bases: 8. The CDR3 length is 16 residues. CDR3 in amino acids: CASSLLLRGGDNEQFF. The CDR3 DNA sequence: TGTGCCAGCAGTTTATTGCTGCGGGGAGGGGACAATGAGCAGTTCTTC.

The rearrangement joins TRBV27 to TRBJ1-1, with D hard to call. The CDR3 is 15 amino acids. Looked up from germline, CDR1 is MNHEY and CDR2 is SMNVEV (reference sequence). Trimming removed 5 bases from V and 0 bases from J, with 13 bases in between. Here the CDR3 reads CASSRTGLMNTEAFF. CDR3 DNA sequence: TGTGCCAGCAGTCGAACGGGTTTAATGAACACTGAAGCTTTCTTT.

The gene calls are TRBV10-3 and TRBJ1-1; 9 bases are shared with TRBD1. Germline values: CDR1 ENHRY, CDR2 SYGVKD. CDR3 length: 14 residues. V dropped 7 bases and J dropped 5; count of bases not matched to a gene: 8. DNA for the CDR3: TGTGCCATCAACACAGACAGGGGGGAAACTGAAGCTTTCTTT. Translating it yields CAINTDRGETEAFF.

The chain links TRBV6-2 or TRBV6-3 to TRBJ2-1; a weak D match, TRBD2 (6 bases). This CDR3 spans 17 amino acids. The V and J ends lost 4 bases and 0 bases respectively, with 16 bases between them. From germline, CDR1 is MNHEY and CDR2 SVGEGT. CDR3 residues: CASSWGGVISSYNEQFF. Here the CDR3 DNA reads TGTGCCAGCAGTTGGGGCGGGGTAATAAGCTCCTACAATGAGCAGTTCTTC.

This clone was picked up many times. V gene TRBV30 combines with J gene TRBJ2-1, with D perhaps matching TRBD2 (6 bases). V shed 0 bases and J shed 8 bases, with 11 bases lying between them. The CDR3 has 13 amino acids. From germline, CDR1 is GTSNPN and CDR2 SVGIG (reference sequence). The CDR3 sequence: CAWSVLAPYEQFF. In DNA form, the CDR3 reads TGTGCCTGGAGTGTACTAGCTCCATATGAGCAGTTCTTC.

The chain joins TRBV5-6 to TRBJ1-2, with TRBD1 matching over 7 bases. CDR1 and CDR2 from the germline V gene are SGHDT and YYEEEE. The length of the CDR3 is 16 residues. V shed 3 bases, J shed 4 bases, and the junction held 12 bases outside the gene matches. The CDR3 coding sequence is TGTGCCAGCAGCTCGCCGGCGGCAGGGGGACGCTATGGCTACACCTTC. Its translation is CASSSPAAGGRYGYTF.